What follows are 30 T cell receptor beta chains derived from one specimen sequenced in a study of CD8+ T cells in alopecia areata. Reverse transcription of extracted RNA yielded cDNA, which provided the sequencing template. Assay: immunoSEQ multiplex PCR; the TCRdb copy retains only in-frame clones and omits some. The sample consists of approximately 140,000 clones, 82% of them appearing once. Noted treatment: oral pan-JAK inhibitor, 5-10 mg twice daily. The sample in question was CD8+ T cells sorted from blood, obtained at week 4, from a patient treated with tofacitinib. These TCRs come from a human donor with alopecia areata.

The CDR3 region is CSVFITGELFF. CDR3 coding DNA: TGCAGCGTTTTTATCACCGGGGAGCTGTTTTTT. The rearrangement links TRBV29-1 to TRBJ2-2, with unresolved D. CDR3 length equals 11 residues. The ends were cut back, 5 bases at V and 4 bases at J, with 5 bases in the middle. CDR1 is SQVTM, CDR2 ANQGSEA, per germline.

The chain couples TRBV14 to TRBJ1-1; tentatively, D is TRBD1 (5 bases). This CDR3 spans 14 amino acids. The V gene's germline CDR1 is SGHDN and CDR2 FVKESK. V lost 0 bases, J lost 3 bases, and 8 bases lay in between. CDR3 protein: CASSQENRYTEAFF. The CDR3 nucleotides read TGTGCCAGCAGCCAAGAAAACAGGTACACTGAAGCTTTCTTT.

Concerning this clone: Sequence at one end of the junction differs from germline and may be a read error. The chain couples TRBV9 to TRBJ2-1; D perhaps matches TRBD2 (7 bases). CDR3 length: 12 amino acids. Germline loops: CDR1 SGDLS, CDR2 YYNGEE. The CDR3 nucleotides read TGTGCCAGCAAGGGCGGGGGCCTCCCCGGGATCTTC. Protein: CASKGGGLPGIF.

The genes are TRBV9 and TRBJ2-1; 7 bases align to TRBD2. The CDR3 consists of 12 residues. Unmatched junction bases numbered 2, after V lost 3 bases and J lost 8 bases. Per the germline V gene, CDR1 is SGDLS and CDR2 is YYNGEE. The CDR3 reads CASSASGDEQFF. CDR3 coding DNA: TGTGCCAGCAGCGCCAGCGGGGATGAGCAGTTCTTC.

CDR3 DNA: TGTGCCAGCAGCGATGTGGGGGCGCTTACCGGGGAGCTGTTTTTT. Protein sequence: CASSDVGALTGELFF. V is TRBV5-6 and J is TRBJ2-2, with D maybe TRBD1 (6 bases). Trimming removed 4 bases at V and 5 bases at J, with 15 bases between. The CDR3 runs to 15 residues. CDR1 SGHDT and CDR2 YYEEEE come from the germline V gene.

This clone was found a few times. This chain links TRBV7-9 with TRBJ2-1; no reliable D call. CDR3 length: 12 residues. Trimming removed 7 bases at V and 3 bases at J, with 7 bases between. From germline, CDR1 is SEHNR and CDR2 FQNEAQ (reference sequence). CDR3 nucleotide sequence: TGTGCCAGCAACATTCTCTACAATGAGCAGTTCTTC. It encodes CASNILYNEQFF.

CDR3 amino acids: CASSLRAGVQDEQYF. CDR3 DNA sequence: TGTGCCAGCAGTTTAAGGGCAGGGGTTCAGGACGAGCAGTACTTC. This chain uses TRBV27 with TRBJ2-7; the D gene is possibly TRBD1 (6 bases). The CDR3 totals 15 residues. From germline, CDR1 is MNHEY and CDR2 SMNVEV (reference sequence). V gave up 2 bases and J gave up 5 bases, with 16 bases separating them.

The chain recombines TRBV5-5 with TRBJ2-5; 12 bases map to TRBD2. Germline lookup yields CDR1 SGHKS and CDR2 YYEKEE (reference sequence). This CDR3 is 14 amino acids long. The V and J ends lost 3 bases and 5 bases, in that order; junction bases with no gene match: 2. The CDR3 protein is CASSWTSGVETQYF. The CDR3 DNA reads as TGTGCCAGCAGCTGGACTAGCGGGGTGGAGACCCAGTACTTC.

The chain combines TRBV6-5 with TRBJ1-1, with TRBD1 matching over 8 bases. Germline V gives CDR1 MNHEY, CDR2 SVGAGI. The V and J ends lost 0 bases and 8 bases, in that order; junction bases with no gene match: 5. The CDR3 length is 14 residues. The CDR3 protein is CASSYSIQGVEAFF. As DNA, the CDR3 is TGTGCCAGCAGTTACTCGATACAGGGGGTAGAAGCTTTCTTT.

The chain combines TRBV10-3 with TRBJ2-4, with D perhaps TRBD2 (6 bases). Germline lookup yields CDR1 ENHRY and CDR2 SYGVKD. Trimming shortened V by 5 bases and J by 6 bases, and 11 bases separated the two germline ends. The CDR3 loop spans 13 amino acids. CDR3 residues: CAISHSGGNIQYF. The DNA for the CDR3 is TGTGCCATCAGTCATTCCGGGGGAAACATTCAGTACTTC.

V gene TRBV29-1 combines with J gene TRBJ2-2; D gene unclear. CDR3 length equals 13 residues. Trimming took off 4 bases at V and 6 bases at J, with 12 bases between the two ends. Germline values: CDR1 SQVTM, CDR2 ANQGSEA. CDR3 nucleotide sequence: TGCAGCGTTGTAGGGATTATTGCCGGGGAGCTGTTTTTT. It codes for CSVVGIIAGELFF.

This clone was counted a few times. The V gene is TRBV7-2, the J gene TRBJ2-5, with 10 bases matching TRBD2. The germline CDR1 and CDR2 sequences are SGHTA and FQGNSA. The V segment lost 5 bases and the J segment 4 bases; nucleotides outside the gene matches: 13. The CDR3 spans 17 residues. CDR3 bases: TGTGCCAGCAGCCTCGAGGGAAGCGGGGGGGCCTTAGAGACCCAGTACTTC. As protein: CASSLEGSGGALETQYF.

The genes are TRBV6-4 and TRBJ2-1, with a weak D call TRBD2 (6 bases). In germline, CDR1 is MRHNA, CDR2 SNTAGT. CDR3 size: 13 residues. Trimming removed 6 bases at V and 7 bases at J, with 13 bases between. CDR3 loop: CASRDGGSNEQFF. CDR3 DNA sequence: TGTGCCAGCAGGGACGGGGGATCTAATGAGCAGTTCTTC.

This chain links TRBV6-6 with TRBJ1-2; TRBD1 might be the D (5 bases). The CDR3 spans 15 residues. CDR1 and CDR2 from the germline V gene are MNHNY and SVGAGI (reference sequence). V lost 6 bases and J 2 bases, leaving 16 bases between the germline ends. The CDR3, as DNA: TGTGCCAGCAGCCGCTCCCAGGGAATAAACTATGGCTACACCTTC. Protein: CASSRSQGINYGYTF.

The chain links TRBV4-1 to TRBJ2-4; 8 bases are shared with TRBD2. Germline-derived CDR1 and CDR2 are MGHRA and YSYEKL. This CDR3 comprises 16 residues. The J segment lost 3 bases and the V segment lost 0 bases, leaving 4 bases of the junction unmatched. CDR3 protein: CASSQDPGGVKNIQYF. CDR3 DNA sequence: TGCGCCAGCAGCCAAGATCCGGGGGGGGTCAAAAACATTCAGTACTTC.

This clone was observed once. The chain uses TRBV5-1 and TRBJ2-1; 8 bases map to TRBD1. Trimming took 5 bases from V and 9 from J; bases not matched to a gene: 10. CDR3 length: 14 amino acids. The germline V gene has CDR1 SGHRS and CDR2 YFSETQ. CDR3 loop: CASRARGRLGEQFF. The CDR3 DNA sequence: TGCGCCAGCAGAGCCAGGGGGCGCTTAGGTGAGCAGTTCTTC.

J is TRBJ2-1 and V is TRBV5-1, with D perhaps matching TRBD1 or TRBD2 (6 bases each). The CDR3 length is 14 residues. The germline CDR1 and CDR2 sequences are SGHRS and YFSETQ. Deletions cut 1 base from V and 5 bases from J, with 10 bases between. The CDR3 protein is CASSLPGADNEQFF. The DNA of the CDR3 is TGCGCCAGCAGCTTGCCGGGGGCAGACAATGAGCAGTTCTTC.

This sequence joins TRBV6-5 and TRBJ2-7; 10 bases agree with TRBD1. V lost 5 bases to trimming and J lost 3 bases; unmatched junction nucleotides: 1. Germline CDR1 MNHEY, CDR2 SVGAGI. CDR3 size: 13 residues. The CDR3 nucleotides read TGTGCCAGCAGTCGGGACAGGGGCTACGAGCAGTACTTC. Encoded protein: CASSRDRGYEQYF.

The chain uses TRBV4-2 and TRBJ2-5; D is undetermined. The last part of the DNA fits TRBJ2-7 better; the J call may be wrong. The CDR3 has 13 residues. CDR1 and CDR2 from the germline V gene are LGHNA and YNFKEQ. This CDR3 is CASSQFNSYEQYF. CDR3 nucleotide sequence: TGTGCCAGCAGCCAATTCAACAGCTACGAGCAGTACTTC.

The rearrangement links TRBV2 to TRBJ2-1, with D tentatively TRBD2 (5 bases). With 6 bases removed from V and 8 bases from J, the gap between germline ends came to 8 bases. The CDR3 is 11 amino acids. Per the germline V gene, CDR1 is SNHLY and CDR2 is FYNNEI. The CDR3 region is CASRLVYEQFF. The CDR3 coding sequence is TGTGCCAGCAGACTAGTGTATGAGCAGTTCTTC. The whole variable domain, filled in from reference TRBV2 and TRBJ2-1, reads EPEVTQTPSHQVTQMGQEVILRCVPISNHLYFYWYRQILGQKVEFLVSFYNNEISEKSEIFDDQFSVERPDGSNFTLKIRSTKLEDSAMYFCASRLVYEQFFGPGTRLTVL.

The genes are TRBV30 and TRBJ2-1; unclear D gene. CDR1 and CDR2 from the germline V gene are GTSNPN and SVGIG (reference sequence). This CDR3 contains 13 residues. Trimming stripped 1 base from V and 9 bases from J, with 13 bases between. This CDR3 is CAWSGVGTGEQFF. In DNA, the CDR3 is TGTGCCTGGAGTGGGGTCGGTACGGGTGAGCAGTTCTTC.

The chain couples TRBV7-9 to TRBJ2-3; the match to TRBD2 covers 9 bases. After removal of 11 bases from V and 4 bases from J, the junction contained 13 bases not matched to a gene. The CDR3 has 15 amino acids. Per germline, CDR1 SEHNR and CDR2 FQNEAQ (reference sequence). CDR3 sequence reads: CASYAAGGGADTQYF. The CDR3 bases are TGTGCCTCTTACGCCGCGGGCGGGGGGGCAGATACGCAGTATTTT.

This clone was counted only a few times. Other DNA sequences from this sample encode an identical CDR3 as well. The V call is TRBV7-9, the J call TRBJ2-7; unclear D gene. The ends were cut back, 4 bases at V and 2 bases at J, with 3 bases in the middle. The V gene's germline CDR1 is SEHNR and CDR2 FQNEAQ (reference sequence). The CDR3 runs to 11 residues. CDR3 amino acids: CASSSPYEQYF. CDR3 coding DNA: TGTGCCAGCAGCTCGCCCTACGAGCAGTACTTC. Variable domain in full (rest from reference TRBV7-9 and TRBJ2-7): DTGVSQNPRHKITKRGQNVTFRCDPISEHNRLYWYRQTLGQGPEFLTYFQNEAQLEKSRLLSDRFSAERPKGSFSTLEIQRTEQGDSAMYLCASSSPYEQYFGPGTRLTVT.

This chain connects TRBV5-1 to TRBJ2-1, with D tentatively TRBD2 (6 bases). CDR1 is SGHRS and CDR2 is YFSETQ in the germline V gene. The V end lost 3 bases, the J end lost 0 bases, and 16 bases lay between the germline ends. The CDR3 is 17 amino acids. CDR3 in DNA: TGCGCCAGCAGCTCCCTCCCCGGGCGGGGCTCCTACAATGAGCAGTTCTTC. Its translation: CASSSLPGRGSYNEQFF.

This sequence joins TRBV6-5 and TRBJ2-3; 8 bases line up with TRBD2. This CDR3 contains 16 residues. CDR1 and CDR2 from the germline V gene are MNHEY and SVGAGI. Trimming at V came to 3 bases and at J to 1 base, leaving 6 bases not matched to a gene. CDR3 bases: TGTGCCAGCAGTTATAGAGCGGGGGAGGGCACAGATACGCAGTATTTT. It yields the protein CASSYRAGEGTDTQYF.

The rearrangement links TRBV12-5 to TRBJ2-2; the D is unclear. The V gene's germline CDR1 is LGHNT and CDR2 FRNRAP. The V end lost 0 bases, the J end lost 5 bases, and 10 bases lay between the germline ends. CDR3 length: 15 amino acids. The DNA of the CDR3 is TGTGCTAGTGGTTTGGTACTGAAGGGTACCGGGGAGCTGTTTTTT. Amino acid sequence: CASGLVLKGTGELFF.

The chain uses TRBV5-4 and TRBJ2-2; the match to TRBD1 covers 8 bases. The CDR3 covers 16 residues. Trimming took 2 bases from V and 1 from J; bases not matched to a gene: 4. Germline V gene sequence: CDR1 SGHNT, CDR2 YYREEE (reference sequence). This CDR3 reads CASSLDRGENTGELFF. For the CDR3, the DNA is TGTGCCAGCAGCTTAGACAGGGGCGAGAACACCGGGGAGCTGTTTTTT.

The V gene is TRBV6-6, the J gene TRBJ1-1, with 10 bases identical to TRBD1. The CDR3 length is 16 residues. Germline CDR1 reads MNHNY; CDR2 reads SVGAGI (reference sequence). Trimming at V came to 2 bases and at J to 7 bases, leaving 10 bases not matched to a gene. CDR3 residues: CASSYPPGTGVFEAFF. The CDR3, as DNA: TGTGCCAGCAGTTACCCGCCGGGGACAGGGGTCTTTGAAGCTTTCTTT.

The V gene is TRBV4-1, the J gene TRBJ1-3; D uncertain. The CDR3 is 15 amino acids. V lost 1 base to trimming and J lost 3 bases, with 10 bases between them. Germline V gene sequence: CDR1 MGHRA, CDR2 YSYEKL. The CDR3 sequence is CASSQVSGFGNTIYF. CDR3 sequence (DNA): TGCGCCAGCAGCCAAGTATCCGGGTTTGGAAACACCATATATTTT.

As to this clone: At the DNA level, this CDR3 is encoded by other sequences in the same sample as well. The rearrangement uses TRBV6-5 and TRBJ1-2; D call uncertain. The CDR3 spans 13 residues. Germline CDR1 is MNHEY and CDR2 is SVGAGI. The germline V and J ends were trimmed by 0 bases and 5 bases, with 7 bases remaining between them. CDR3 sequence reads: CASSYSSAYGYTF. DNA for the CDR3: TGTGCCAGCAGTTACTCTTCGGCTTATGGCTACACCTTC.